Below, 8 T cell receptor beta chains from the same sample are listed, as sequenced in a study of blood T cells in healthy people across ages. Primers used in a second PCR of roughly 6 to 11 cycles were a sample-barcoded 5' primer and a J-beta primer mix. TCRdb re-called the 5' RACE reads through MiXCR, storing one row per CDR3 protein. The sample holds about 800,000 distinct CDR3 sequences, roughly 60% seen once. Sequenced input: blood. The origin of the receptors is a man between 25 and 39 years old in good health.

This clonotype was detected ten times or more. The chain joins TRBV28 to TRBJ2-7, with unresolved D. Germline V gene data show CDR1 as MDHEN and CDR2 as SYDVKM. This CDR3 is 11 amino acids long. Deletions cut 6 bases from V and 5 bases from J, with 8 bases between. DNA of the CDR3: TGTGCCAGCAGCAGGTTCAACGAGCAGTACTTC. Its protein product is CASSRFNEQYF.

This clonotype showed up just a few times. The V gene is TRBV5-6, the J gene TRBJ2-4; D gene uncertain. The J call may not be correct, given that the DNA end is closer to TRBJ2-7. This CDR3 comprises 14 residues. Germline V gene data show CDR1 as SGHDT and CDR2 as YYEEEE. The CDR3 nucleotides are TGTGCCAGCAGCCCCGGTTTTGGGGCCTACGAGCAGTACTTC. The encoded protein is CASSPGFGAYEQYF.

This clonotype was found a few times. The rearrangement links TRBV20-1 to TRBJ1-1; D is ambiguous. V dropped 3 bases and J dropped 3 bases, with 5 bases sitting between them. Germline CDR1 and CDR2: DFQATT and SNEGSKA (reference sequence). The CDR3 totals 11 residues. Here the CDR3 DNA reads TGCAGTGCTAGCTCACACACTGAAGCTTTCTTT. Its protein product is CSASSHTEAFF.

The chain links TRBV7-9 to TRBJ2-5; 12 bases line up with TRBD2. Germline V lookup: CDR1 SEHNR, CDR2 FQNEAQ (reference sequence). The CDR3 length is 15 residues. The ends lost 5 bases at V and 4 bases at J; junction bases unmatched: 5. This CDR3 reads CASSPAGLAGETQYF. The CDR3 nucleotides are TGTGCCAGCAGCCCCGCGGGACTAGCGGGAGAGACCCAGTACTTC.

This clonotype came up a few times. This sequence joins TRBV12-3 or TRBV12-4 and TRBJ2-1; 10 bases fit TRBD2. The V segment lost 6 bases and the J segment 4 bases; nucleotides outside the gene matches: 3. There are 14 residues in the CDR3. CDR3 region: CASRLAGVYNEQFF. The CDR3 nucleotides read TGTGCCAGCAGGCTAGCGGGAGTTTACAATGAGCAGTTCTTC.

This sequence joins TRBV6-6 and TRBJ1-4; D unclear. The CDR3 sequence is 14 residues long. Trimming cost V 2 bases and J 5 bases, with 9 bases left between them. Germline CDR1 and CDR2: MNHNY and SVGAGI (reference sequence). CDR3 sequence: CASSYDTWNEKLFF. CDR3 sequence (DNA): TGTGCCAGCAGTTACGACACTTGGAATGAAAAACTGTTTTTT.

This sequence joins TRBV6-5 and TRBJ2-1, with D possibly being TRBD2 (5 bases). With 6 bases removed from V and 6 bases from J, the gap between germline ends came to 12 bases. Germline loops: CDR1 MNHEY, CDR2 SVGAGI. The CDR3 consists of 13 residues. The chain's CDR3 is CASSFDYPNEQFF. DNA for the CDR3: TGTGCCAGCAGCTTCGACTACCCCAATGAGCAGTTCTTC.

The rearrangement uses TRBV7-2 and TRBJ1-6, with 8 bases lining up with TRBD1. Germline trimming cut 2 bases from V and 6 bases from J; bases unmatched to any gene: 3. CDR3 length: 15 residues. The germline gives CDR1 SGHTA, CDR2 FQGNSA. Here the CDR3 reads CASSLRQGANSPLHF. CDR3 sequence (DNA): TGTGCCAGCAGCTTACGCCAGGGGGCTAATTCACCCCTCCACTTT.